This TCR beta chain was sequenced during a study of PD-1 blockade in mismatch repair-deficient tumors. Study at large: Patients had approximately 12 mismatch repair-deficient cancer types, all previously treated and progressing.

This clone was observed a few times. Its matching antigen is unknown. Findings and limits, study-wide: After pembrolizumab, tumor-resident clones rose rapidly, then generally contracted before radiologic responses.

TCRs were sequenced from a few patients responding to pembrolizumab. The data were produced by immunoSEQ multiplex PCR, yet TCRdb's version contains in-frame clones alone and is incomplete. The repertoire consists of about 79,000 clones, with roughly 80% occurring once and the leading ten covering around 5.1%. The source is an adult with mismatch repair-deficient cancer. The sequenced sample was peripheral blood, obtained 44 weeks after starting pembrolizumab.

The DNA of the CDR3 is TGTGCCAGCAGCCTCCTAGCGGGATTAAGCTACGAGCAGTACTTC. This translates into CASSLLAGLSYEQYF. V and J are TRBV7-6 and TRBJ2-7; 9 bases match TRBD2. This CDR3 comprises 15 residues. Trimming removed 5 bases from V and 3 bases from J; junction bases left unmatched: 8. Germline V gene data show CDR1 as SGHVS and CDR2 as FNYEAQ.